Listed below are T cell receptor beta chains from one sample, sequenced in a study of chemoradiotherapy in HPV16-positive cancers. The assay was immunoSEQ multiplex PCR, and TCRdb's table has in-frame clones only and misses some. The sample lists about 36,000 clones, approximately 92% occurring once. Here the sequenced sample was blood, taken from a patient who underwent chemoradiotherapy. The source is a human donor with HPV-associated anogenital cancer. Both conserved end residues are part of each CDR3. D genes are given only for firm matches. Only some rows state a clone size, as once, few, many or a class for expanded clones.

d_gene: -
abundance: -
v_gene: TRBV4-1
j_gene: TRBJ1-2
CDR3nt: TGCGCCAGCAGCCGTTCCTTCCCGGTTCAGGATGGCTACACCTTC
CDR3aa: CASSRSFPVQDGYTF

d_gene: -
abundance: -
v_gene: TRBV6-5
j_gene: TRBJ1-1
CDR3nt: TGTGCCAGCAGTTGGAACAGGGAAGCTTTCTTT
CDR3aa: CASSWNREAFF

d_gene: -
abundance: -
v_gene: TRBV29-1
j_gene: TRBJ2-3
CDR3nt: TGCAGCGTAACAGGAGACACAGATACGCAGTATTTT
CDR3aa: CSVTGDTDTQYF

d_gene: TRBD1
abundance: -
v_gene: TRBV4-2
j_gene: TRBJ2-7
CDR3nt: TGTGCCAGCAGCGCAGCCGGGACAGGGAGGAACGAGCAGTACTTC
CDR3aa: CASSAAGTGRNEQYF

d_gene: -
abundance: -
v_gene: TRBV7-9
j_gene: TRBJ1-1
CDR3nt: TGTTCATCAATAGGGAAAAAGGGCACTGAAGCTTTCTTT
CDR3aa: CSSIGKKGTEAFF

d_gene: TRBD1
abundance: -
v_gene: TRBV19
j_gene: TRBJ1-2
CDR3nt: TGTGCCAGTAGTCCCCGGACAGGCCGGAGTAACGGCTACACCTTC
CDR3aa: CASSPRTGRSNGYTF

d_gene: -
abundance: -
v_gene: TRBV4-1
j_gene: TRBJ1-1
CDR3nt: TGCGCCAGCAGCCCATGGAGGGGAGGAACTGAAGCTTTCTTT
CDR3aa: CASSPWRGGTEAFF

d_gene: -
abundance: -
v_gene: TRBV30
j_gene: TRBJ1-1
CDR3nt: TGTGCCTACCTGCGGATCCGGAACACTGAAGCTTTCTTT
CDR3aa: CAYLRIRNTEAFF

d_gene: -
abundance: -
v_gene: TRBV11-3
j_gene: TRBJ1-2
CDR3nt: TGTGCCAGCAGCTTACCCCAACAGAGCTATGGCTACACCTTC
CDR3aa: CASSLPQQSYGYTF

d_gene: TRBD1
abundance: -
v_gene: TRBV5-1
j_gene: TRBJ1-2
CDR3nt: TGCGCCAGCAGCACATTTACTCGAGGACAGGACTATGGCTACACCTTC
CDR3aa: CASSTFTRGQDYGYTF

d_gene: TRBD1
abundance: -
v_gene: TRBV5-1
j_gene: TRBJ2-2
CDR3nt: TGCGCCAGCAGCAGGGGGACAGTACCTCCGAACACCGGGGAGCTGTTTTTT
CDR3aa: CASSRGTVPPNTGELFF

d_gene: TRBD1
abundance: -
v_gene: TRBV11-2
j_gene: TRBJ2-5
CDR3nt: TGTGCCAGCAGCTCGAACCGGGACAGGGATAGACGTCGGTCCCAGTACTTC
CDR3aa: CASSSNRDRDRRRSQYF

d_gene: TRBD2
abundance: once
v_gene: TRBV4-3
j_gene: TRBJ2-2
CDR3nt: TGCGCCAGCAGCCAGGACGGACTAGCGGGTGCCGGGGAGCTGTTTTTT
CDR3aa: CASSQDGLAGAGELFF

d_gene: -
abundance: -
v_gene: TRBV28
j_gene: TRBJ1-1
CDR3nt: TGTGCCAGCAGTTTAGAGGCTGCAGGGACGAACACTGAAGCTTTCTTT
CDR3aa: CASSLEAAGTNTEAFF

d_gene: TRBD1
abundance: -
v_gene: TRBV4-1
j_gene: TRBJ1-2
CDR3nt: TGCGCCAGCAGCCAAAGGTGGACCGACAGGGGGCAGCTTAGGTATGGCTACACCTTC
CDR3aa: CASSQRWTDRGQLRYGYTF

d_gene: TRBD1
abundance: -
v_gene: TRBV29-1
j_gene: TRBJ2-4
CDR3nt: TGCAGCGTCGAGGGGGGGGACAGGGGCTATGGAGACATTCAGTACTTC
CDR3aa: CSVEGGDRGYGDIQYF

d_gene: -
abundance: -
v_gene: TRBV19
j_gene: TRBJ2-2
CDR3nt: TGTGCCAGTAGTATTCGACCAGCGAACACCGGGGAGCTGTTTTTT
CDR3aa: CASSIRPANTGELFF

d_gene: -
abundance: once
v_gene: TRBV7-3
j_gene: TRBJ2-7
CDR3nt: TGTGCCAGCAGCTTAGTCCTCGGCTACGAGCAGTACTTC
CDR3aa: CASSLVLGYEQYF

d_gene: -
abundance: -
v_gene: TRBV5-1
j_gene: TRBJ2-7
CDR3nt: TGCGCCAGCAGCTTGCGCCAGGACTCCTACGAGCAGTACTTC
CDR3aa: CASSLRQDSYEQYF

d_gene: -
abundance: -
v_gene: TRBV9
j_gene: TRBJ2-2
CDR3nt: TGTGCCAGCAGCCATAGAGGGGACACCGGGGAGCTGTTTTTT
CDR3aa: CASSHRGDTGELFF

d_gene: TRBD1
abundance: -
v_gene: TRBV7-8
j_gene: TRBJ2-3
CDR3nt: TGTGCCAGCAGCTTAGAGGGACAGCTTGAGGATAGCACAGATACGCAGTATTTT
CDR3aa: CASSLEGQLEDSTDTQYF

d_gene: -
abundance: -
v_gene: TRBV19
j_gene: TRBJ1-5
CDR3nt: TGTGCCAGTAGTAGGGGGGAGGGAAGGCAGCCCCAGCATTTT
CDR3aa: CASSRGEGRQPQHF

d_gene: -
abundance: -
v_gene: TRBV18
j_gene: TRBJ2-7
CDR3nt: TGTGCCAGCTCCCCAGACAGCTACTCCTACGAGCAGTACTTC
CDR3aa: CASSPDSYSYEQYF

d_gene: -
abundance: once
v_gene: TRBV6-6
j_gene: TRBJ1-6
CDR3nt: TGTGCCAGCAGTTACGGGGCAAAGATCAGCGGTTCACCCCTCCACTTT
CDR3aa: CASSYGAKISGSPLHF

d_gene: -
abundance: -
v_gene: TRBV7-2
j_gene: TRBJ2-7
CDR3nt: TGTGCCAGCAGCTTAGGCAGGCCACCCTACGAGCAGTACTTC
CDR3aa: CASSLGRPPYEQYF

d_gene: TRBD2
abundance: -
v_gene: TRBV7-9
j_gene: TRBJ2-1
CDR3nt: TGTGCCAGCAGCTCCGACGGGGGGATTCTGTACAATGAGCAGTTCTTC
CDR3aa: CASSSDGGILYNEQFF

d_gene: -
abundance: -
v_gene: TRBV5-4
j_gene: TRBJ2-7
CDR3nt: TGTGCCAGCAGCCGTGGGTACGAGCAGTACTTC
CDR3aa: CASSRGYEQYF

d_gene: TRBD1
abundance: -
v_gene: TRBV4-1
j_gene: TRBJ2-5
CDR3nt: TGCGCCAGCAGCCCCCCGGGACAGGGTTTAGGATCCCAGTACTTC
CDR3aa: CASSPPGQGLGSQYF

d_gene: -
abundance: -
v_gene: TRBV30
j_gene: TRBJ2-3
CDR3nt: TGTGCCTGGAGTGGGATGCGAGAAAGCACAGATACGCAGTATTTT
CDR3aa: CAWSGMRESTDTQYF

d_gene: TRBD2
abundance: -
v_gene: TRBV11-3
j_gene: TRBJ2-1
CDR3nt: TGTGCCAGCAGCTTAGTGGTAGCGGGCTCCTACAATGAGCAGTTCTTC
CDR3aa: CASSLVVAGSYNEQFF

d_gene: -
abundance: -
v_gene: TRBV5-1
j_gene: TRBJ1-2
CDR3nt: TGCGCCAGCAGCTTCGGGGGTGGAGTTGGCTACACCTTC
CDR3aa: CASSFGGGVGYTF